The entry below describes one TCR beta chain. This specimen belongs to a study of blood T cell repertoires in COVID-19. Study-level information: Specimens from acute and convalescent COVID-19 originated in the United States, Italy and Spain. Sources were T cells, B-cell-depleted T cells, or PBMCs; the material itself was cDNA or gDNA.

The CDR3 is made up of 13 amino acids. Germline V gene data show CDR1 as MNHEY and CDR2 as SVGAGI. The ends were cut back, 2 bases at V and 5 bases at J, with 9 bases in the middle. Methods used by the authors: Amplification with reference gene primers provided the estimates of nucleated cell counts. Only in-frame clones appear in the TCRdb table, and some are missing; sequencing was by immunoSEQ multiplex PCR. The V and J calls and clone size are taken from that table; D and trimming were inferred from the DNA. Among tens of thousands of clones listed, about 70% were seen once. The J gene is TRBJ1-1, the V gene TRBV6-5; D not resolved. This sequence originates from a woman aged 70-85 years with acute or convalescent COVID-19. Material for sequencing was peripheral blood. Here the CDR3 DNA reads TGTGCCAGCAGTTACGGCGGTGGAACTGAAGCTTTCTTT. It specifies CASSYGGGTEAFF.